This TCR beta chain was captured by sequencing in a study of CD4 T cells in relation to SARS-CoV-2 and coronaviruses. CD4+ T cells from unexposed donors were obtained before the COVID-19 pandemic (2011-2018). Isolation of CD4+ T cells took place after roughly nine days in culture. Some 1.9 million PBMCs per well were cultured with 8.5 to 10 IU/ml IL-2. The V gene end was trimmed by 7 bases and the J gene end by 0 bases; junction bases not matched to a gene: 14. CDR3 size: 18 residues. CDR1 is LNHDA and CDR2 is SQIVND in the germline V gene (reference sequence). The assay was immunoSEQ multiplex PCR, and TCRdb's table has in-frame clones only and misses some. The top ten clones hold about 17% of a sample with about 20,000 clones, around 72% of them seen once. With regard to this clone: Its antigen is as yet unknown.

The rearrangement uses TRBV19 and TRBJ1-1, with 10 nucleotides matching TRBD1. What was sequenced was CD4+ T cells from PBMCs, cultured in vitro. The TCR was taken from a human donor in good health. DNA of the CDR3: TGTGCCAGTAAACAAGTAGGACAGGGGGGCGTGGTGAACACTGAAGCTTTCTTT. Translating gives CASKQVGQGGVVNTEAFF.